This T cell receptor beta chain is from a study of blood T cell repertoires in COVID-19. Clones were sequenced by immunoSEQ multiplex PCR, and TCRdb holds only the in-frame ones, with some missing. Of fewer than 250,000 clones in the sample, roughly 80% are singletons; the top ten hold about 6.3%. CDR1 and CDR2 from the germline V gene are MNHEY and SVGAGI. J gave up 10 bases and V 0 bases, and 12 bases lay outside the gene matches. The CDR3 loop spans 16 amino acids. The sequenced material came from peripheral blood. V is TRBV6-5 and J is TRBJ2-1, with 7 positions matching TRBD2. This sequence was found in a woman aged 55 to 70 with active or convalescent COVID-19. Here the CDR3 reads CASSYSKAGVGMEQFF. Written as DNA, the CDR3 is TGTGCCAGCAGTTACTCAAAGGCGGGAGTGGGGATGGAGCAGTTCTTC.